The 21 T cell receptor beta chains given below trace back to one sample, sequenced in a study of control samples from healthy donors and cancer patients. Sequencing used immunoSEQ multiplex PCR; TCRdb keeps in-frame clones, though not all of them. The sample includes around 140,000 clones, approximately 92% of them seen just once. The sample taken for sequencing was blood. Receptor source: a man aged 35 to 55 in good health.

The chain has TRBV15 and TRBJ2-5; possibly TRBD2 for D (7 bases). The CDR3 consists of 15 residues. The V end lost 0 bases, the J end lost 5 bases, and 13 bases lay between the germline ends. Germline-derived CDR1 and CDR2 are LNHNV and YYDKDF (reference sequence). This chain's CDR3 is CATSRDLGGLETQYF. The CDR3 coding sequence is TGTGCCACCAGCAGAGATCTGGGGGGGCTCGAGACCCAGTACTTC.

V usage is TRBV6-5 and J usage is TRBJ2-2, with D possibly matching TRBD2 (6 bases). The CDR3 sequence is 14 residues long. CDR1 MNHEY and CDR2 SVGAGI come from the germline V gene. The V end lost 4 bases, the J end lost 4 bases, and 10 bases lay between the germline ends. The CDR3 loop is CASSSPGGTGELFF. The CDR3 DNA follows: TGTGCCAGCAGTTCCCCCGGGGGCACCGGGGAGCTGTTTTTT.

J is TRBJ1-2 and V is TRBV5-4; 11 positions match TRBD1. From germline, CDR1 is SGHNT and CDR2 YYREEE (reference sequence). J lost 4 bases, V lost 0 bases, and 5 bases had no gene match. The CDR3 extends over 16 amino acids. CDR3 protein: CASSLGGTGGSYGYTF. Here the CDR3 DNA reads TGTGCCAGCAGCTTGGGTGGGACAGGGGGAAGCTATGGCTACACCTTC.

The genes are TRBV27 and TRBJ2-3; a weak D match, TRBD2 (5 bases). The V gene lost 6 bases and the J gene lost 5 bases, with 24 bases spanning the gap. Germline assignment: CDR1 MNHEY and CDR2 SMNVEV (reference sequence). This CDR3 is built from 17 residues. The CDR3, as DNA: TGTGCCAGCAGCCGTACAGCATTTTCCGGGGTGGGAGATACGCAGTATTTT. It codes for CASSRTAFSGVGDTQYF.

The chain carries TRBV9 and TRBJ2-5; D is uncertain. There are 13 residues in the CDR3. Germline V gives CDR1 SGDLS, CDR2 YYNGEE. V was clipped by 0 bases and J by 2 bases, with 5 bases between them. The CDR3 sequence is CASSVGGQETQYF. DNA of the CDR3: TGTGCCAGCAGCGTAGGGGGACAAGAGACCCAGTACTTC.

The V gene is TRBV28, the J gene TRBJ1-2; D remains unclear. Between the trimmed V and J ends, which lost 1 base and 8 bases, there was a span of 14 bases. The CDR3 is made up of 14 amino acids. Germline V gives CDR1 MDHEN, CDR2 SYDVKM. The CDR3 region is CASSLFARSRGYTF. CDR3 DNA sequence: TGTGCCAGCAGTTTATTTGCCAGGTCCAGGGGCTACACCTTC.

J is TRBJ1-1 and V is TRBV28; 7 bases line up with TRBD1. The CDR3 is 14 residues long. Germline trimming cut 7 bases from V and 1 base from J; bases unmatched to any gene: 6. CDR1 is MDHEN, CDR2 SYDVKM, per germline. The CDR3 spells CASTRTGGNTEAFF. The CDR3 nucleotides are TGTGCCAGCACCCGGACAGGAGGGAACACTGAAGCTTTCTTT.

The count of this clone is one. CDR3 DNA sequence: TGTGCCAGCAGGGCCGCGACGGGCCCGAACACTGAAGCTTTCTTT. Amino acid sequence: CASRAATGPNTEAFF. V usage is TRBV2 and J usage is TRBJ1-1; D is unresolved. The germline CDR1 and CDR2 sequences are SNHLY and FYNNEI. Trimming cost V 6 bases and J 1 base, with 15 bases left between them. This CDR3 contains 15 residues.

This sequence joins TRBV25-1 and TRBJ1-1, with D possibly matching TRBD1 (6 bases). V lost 1 base to trimming and J lost 3 bases, with 12 bases between them. The germline CDR1 and CDR2 sequences are MGHDK and SYGVNS. The CDR3 is made up of 15 amino acids. This chain's CDR3 is CASSELGGKDTEAFF. Here the CDR3 DNA reads TGTGCCAGCAGTGAATTAGGGGGAAAGGACACTGAAGCTTTCTTT.

This chain links TRBV18 with TRBJ2-5, with TRBD2 as a possible D gene (5 bases). V lost 3 bases to trimming and J lost 0 bases, with 8 bases between them. The length of the CDR3 is 14 residues. Germline assignment: CDR1 KGHSH and CDR2 LQKENI. The CDR3 nucleotides read TGTGCCAGCTCACCTTCCGGGGACCAAGAGACCCAGTACTTC. It yields the protein CASSPSGDQETQYF.

The genes are TRBV7-3 and TRBJ1-4; the D is unclear. The V end lost 4 bases, the J end lost 8 bases, and 11 bases lay between the germline ends. Germline CDR1 SGHTA, CDR2 FQGTGA. The CDR3 runs 13 residues. CDR3 sequence (DNA): TGTGCCAGCAGCTCATTGGGCGAAGAAAAACTGTTTTTT. Translated: CASSSLGEEKLFF.

The chain links TRBV6-5 to TRBJ1-5; no clear D. Germline CDR1 MNHEY, CDR2 SVGAGI. CDR3 length equals 15 residues. V lost 0 bases, J lost 2 bases, and 8 bases lay in between. The CDR3 protein is CASSYSGGGNQPQHF. In nucleotides, the CDR3 is TGTGCCAGCAGTTACTCGGGTGGGGGCAATCAGCCCCAGCATTTT.

In this sample, this clone turned up once. This chain connects TRBV4-1 to TRBJ2-5; perhaps TRBD1 as D (6 bases). The CDR3 has 14 residues. Trimming pared 1 base from V and 2 bases from J, leaving 8 bases between. Germline lookup yields CDR1 MGHRA and CDR2 YSYEKL. The CDR3: CASSQVTGQETQYF. DNA for the CDR3: TGCGCCAGCAGCCAAGTCACAGGGCAAGAGACCCAGTACTTC.

CDR3 nucleotide sequence: TGTGCCAGCAGTGATGGGGGATCACCCCTCCACTTT. This codes for CASSDGGSPLHF. The chain links TRBV6-1 to TRBJ1-6; possible D gene TRBD1, 5 bases. CDR1 and CDR2 from the germline V gene are MNHNS and SASEGT. This CDR3 has 12 amino acids. The V end lost 3 bases, the J end lost 10 bases, and 7 bases lay between the germline ends.

The chain recombines TRBV5-1 with TRBJ1-5; weak D call: TRBD1 (6 bases). Germline-derived CDR1 and CDR2 are SGHRS and YFSETQ. Trimming shortened V by 6 bases and J by 8 bases, and 21 bases separated the two germline ends. The length of the CDR3 is 15 residues. The CDR3 loop reads CASTPYWGAKKPQHF. CDR3 nucleotide sequence: TGCGCCAGCACCCCCTACTGGGGGGCGAAAAAGCCCCAGCATTTT.

V gene TRBV13 combines with J gene TRBJ1-6; D is perhaps TRBD1 (6 bases). The CDR3 is 15 amino acids. V shed 0 bases and J shed 15 bases, with 18 bases lying between them. The germline gives CDR1 PRHDT, CDR2 FYEKMQ (reference sequence). CDR3: CASSLGQGPVRNLHF. The CDR3, as DNA: TGTGCCAGCAGCTTAGGCCAGGGGCCCGTTCGCAACCTCCACTTT.

The CDR3 region has the DNA TGCGCCAGCAGCTTGGTTGGGGCGAACACTGAAGCTTTCTTT. It codes for CASSLVGANTEAFF. The chain recombines TRBV5-1 with TRBJ1-1; D is perhaps TRBD1 (5 bases). There are 14 residues in the CDR3. The germline CDR1 and CDR2 sequences are SGHRS and YFSETQ. With 0 bases removed from V and 1 base from J, the gap between germline ends came to 7 bases.

V and J are TRBV19 and TRBJ1-1, with D possibly TRBD1 on 5 matching bases. The CDR3 spans 16 residues. The germline V and J ends were trimmed by 1 base and 1 base, with 13 bases remaining between them. Per the germline V gene, CDR1 is LNHDA and CDR2 is SQIVND (reference sequence). The CDR3 loop reads CASSIVFGQGNTEAFF. CDR3 nucleotide sequence: TGTGCCAGTAGTATAGTCTTCGGGCAGGGGAACACTGAAGCTTTCTTT.

This chain joins TRBV12-3 or TRBV12-4 and TRBJ1-2; D remains unclear. The germline V and J ends were trimmed by 7 bases and 4 bases, with 13 bases remaining between them. CDR3 size: 13 residues. The CDR3 DNA reads as TGTGCCAGCAACCGGGGAGCAGGCTATGGCTACACCTTC. Residues: CASNRGAGYGYTF.

The chain combines TRBV2 with TRBJ2-3, with TRBD1 matching 8 bases. J was trimmed by 3 bases and V by 5 bases; bases with no gene match: 7. CDR1 SNHLY and CDR2 FYNNEI come from the germline V gene. The CDR3 runs 15 residues. The CDR3: CASSTGGQGTDTQYF. The CDR3 DNA is TGTGCCAGCAGTACCGGAGGACAGGGAACAGATACGCAGTATTTT.

This rearrangement joins TRBV4-2 to TRBJ1-5; a possible D gene is TRBD1 (5 bases). Germline-derived CDR1 and CDR2 are LGHNA and YNFKEQ. The CDR3 spans 15 residues. V lost 1 base and J 5 bases, leaving 12 bases between the germline ends. DNA for the CDR3: TGTGCCAGCAGCCAAGCGGACACGATACATCAGCCCCAGCATTTT. It codes for CASSQADTIHQPQHF.